Below are 20 T cell receptor beta chains sequenced from a single sample in a study of blood T cell repertoires in COVID-19. Sequenced by immunoSEQ multiplex PCR; TCRdb stores in-frame clones only, minus some. Of fewer than 400,000 clones listed, approximately 81% were seen once; the top ten hold under 2%. The sequencing sample was made of PBMCs or T cells enriched from blood (not recorded which). All receptors derive from a woman aged 25 to 39 who had been exposed to COVID-19.

The chain joins TRBV15 to TRBJ1-5, with 9 bases identical to TRBD1. CDR3 length equals 15 residues. Germline assignment: CDR1 LNHNV and CDR2 YYDKDF (reference sequence). V was pared by 2 bases and J by 5 bases, with 4 bases of the junction left unmatched. The CDR3 sequence: CATSRLTGGHQPQHF. The CDR3 DNA sequence: TGTGCCACCAGCAGATTGACAGGGGGGCATCAGCCCCAGCATTTT.

The chain is built from TRBV3-1 (or the pseudogene TRBV3-2) and TRBJ1-1; D is unclear. The V end lost 5 bases, the J end lost 6 bases, and 13 bases lay between the germline ends. Germline loops: CDR1 LGHDT, CDR2 YNNKEL (reference sequence). The CDR3 consists of 13 residues. The CDR3 here is CASSVGLVAEAFF. CDR3 DNA sequence: TGTGCCAGCAGCGTTGGACTAGTCGCTGAAGCTTTCTTT.

The chain employs TRBV7-3 and TRBJ2-1; 8 bases map to TRBD2. The CDR3 length is 15 residues. After removal of 4 bases from V and 9 bases from J, the junction contained 11 bases not matched to a gene. CDR1 is SGHTA, CDR2 FQGTGA, per germline. The CDR3 reads CASSSRAGVRGEQFF. In nucleotides, the CDR3 is TGTGCCAGCAGCTCCAGAGCGGGAGTCAGAGGTGAGCAGTTCTTC.

V usage is TRBV18 and J usage is TRBJ2-7, with TRBD1 matching over 8 bases. The germline V gene has CDR1 KGHSH and CDR2 LQKENI. V gave up 3 bases and J gave up 5 bases; unmatched junction bases: 9. The CDR3 runs 15 residues. The CDR3 DNA follows: TGTGCCAGCTCACCCACCGGGACAGGTTATAACGAGCAGTACTTC. Its protein is CASSPTGTGYNEQYF.

The rearrangement links TRBV2 to TRBJ2-7; D gene uncertain. V was clipped by 6 bases and J by 3 bases, with 6 bases between them. The CDR3 covers 11 residues. Germline CDR1 reads SNHLY; CDR2 reads FYNNEI. This chain's CDR3 is CASRLIYEQYF. In DNA form, the CDR3 reads TGTGCCAGCAGACTAATCTACGAGCAGTACTTC.

The chain couples TRBV5-6 to TRBJ2-7; TRBD1 aligns across 7 bases. The CDR3 has 14 amino acids. Germline V CDR1 and CDR2: SGHDT, YYEEEE. Trimming cost V 2 bases and J 6 bases; bases outside gene matches: 8. The CDR3 spells CASSFQFAGGEQYF. Written as DNA, the CDR3 is TGTGCCAGCAGCTTTCAATTCGCAGGGGGCGAGCAGTACTTC.

The chain recombines TRBV5-6 with TRBJ2-5, with D possibly matching TRBD2 (6 bases). Germline loops: CDR1 SGHDT, CDR2 YYEEEE. CDR3 size: 16 residues. V was shortened by 0 bases and J by 5 bases, with 17 bases between the two germline ends. CDR3 DNA: TGTGCCAGCAGCTTGGCTGGGCGGGAATTGGGGGAGACCCAGTACTTC. Translating it yields CASSLAGRELGETQYF.

The rearrangement uses TRBV7-6 and TRBJ1-2; possible D gene TRBD1, 6 bases. V was shortened by 4 bases and J by 8 bases, with 17 bases between the two germline ends. The CDR3 has 14 residues. The germline V gene has CDR1 SGHVS and CDR2 FNYEAQ. CDR3 nucleotide sequence: TGTGCCAGCAGCTCACAGGGCTCCCTCAGAGGCTACACCTTC. It yields the protein CASSSQGSLRGYTF.

V gene TRBV19 combines with J gene TRBJ1-2; weak D call: TRBD1 (6 bases). The V end lost 5 bases, the J end lost 5 bases, and 15 bases lay between the germline ends. Germline V gives CDR1 LNHDA, CDR2 SQIVND (reference sequence). This CDR3 comprises 14 residues. CDR3: CASSGRTASYGYTF. CDR3 nucleotide sequence: TGTGCCAGTAGTGGCCGGACAGCTTCTTATGGCTACACCTTC.

The gene calls are TRBV12-3 or TRBV12-4 and TRBJ2-7; 8 bases match TRBD2. The CDR3 runs 13 residues. With V trimmed by 8 bases and J by 4 bases, 7 bases remained unmatched. CDR3 nucleotides: TGTGCCAGCCGGGGGGGACTTCGTTACGAGCAGTACTTC. This gives the protein CASRGGLRYEQYF.

The rearrangement links TRBV24-1 to TRBJ1-1; possibly TRBD1 for D (6 bases). CDR3 length: 13 amino acids. Germline loops: CDR1 KGHDR, CDR2 SFDVKD. Trimming cost V 4 bases and J 8 bases, with 13 bases left between them. CDR3 residues: CATSDHQGHEAFF. The CDR3 bases are TGTGCCACCAGTGACCACCAGGGACACGAAGCTTTCTTT.

CDR3 loop: CASSIGDRVQETQYF. CDR3 nucleotide sequence: TGTGCCAGTAGTATCGGGGACAGGGTCCAAGAGACCCAGTACTTC. The V call is TRBV19, the J call TRBJ2-5, with 9 positions matching TRBD1. The CDR3 spans 15 residues. Per germline, CDR1 LNHDA and CDR2 SQIVND (reference sequence). Trimming cost V 3 bases and J 1 base; bases outside gene matches: 3. Using reference TRBV19 and TRBJ2-5 for the parts outside the CDR3, the full variable domain is DGGITQSPKYLFRKEGQNVTLSCEQNLNHDAMYWYRQDPGQGLRLIYYSQIVNDFQKGDIAEGYSVSREKKESFPLTVTSAQKNPTAFYLCASSIGDRVQETQYFGPGTRLLVL.

The chain is built from TRBV5-1 and TRBJ1-2; D is possibly TRBD1 (5 bases). V gave up 0 bases and J gave up 4 bases, with 10 bases separating them. This CDR3 contains 14 residues. The germline V gene encodes CDR1 SGHRS and CDR2 YFSETQ. The CDR3 sequence: CASSLAGTVYGYTF. The CDR3 DNA reads as TGCGCCAGCAGCTTGGCCGGGACTGTCTATGGCTACACCTTC.

The chain links TRBV28 to TRBJ1-2, with 7 bases lining up with TRBD1. The V gene end was trimmed by 7 bases and the J gene end by 5 bases; junction bases not matched to a gene: 7. The germline gives CDR1 MDHEN, CDR2 SYDVKM. The length of the CDR3 is 13 residues. The DNA of the CDR3 is TGTGCCAGCAAAGAGGTGACAGGGTATGGCTACACCTTC. It is translated as CASKEVTGYGYTF.

J is TRBJ1-6 and V is TRBV21-1; the tabulated D call, TRBD1, remains unverified against the DNA. TRBV21-1 is noted as a pseudogene. The CDR3 has 16 amino acids. Here the CDR3 reads CASSKGLQEYGSPLHF. The CDR3, as DNA: TGTGCCAGCAGCAAAGGTCTACAGGAATACGGTTCACCCCTCCACTTT.

The chain links TRBV9 to TRBJ2-2, with D perhaps matching TRBD2 (5 bases). Germline CDR1 SGDLS, CDR2 YYNGEE. This CDR3 has 15 amino acids. The V end was cut by 5 bases, the J end by 4 bases, with 15 bases between. The DNA of the CDR3 is TGTGCCAGCAGAGAGACCGGGGTTGGCACCGGGGAGCTGTTTTTT. Translation: CASRETGVGTGELFF.

The V gene is TRBV2, the J gene TRBJ1-2, with TRBD1 identical over 7 bases. The CDR3 runs 13 residues. V trimming: 6 bases; J trimming: 6 bases; junction bases outside the gene matches: 7. Germline-derived CDR1 and CDR2 are SNHLY and FYNNEI. CDR3 in DNA: TGTGCCAGCAGGGACAGGCTAAGGGATGGCTACACCTTC. Translation gives CASRDRLRDGYTF.

The chain recombines TRBV7-9 with TRBJ1-1; TRBD1 agrees at 7 bases. The junction had 8 bases not matched to a gene; V was cut back by 7 bases and J by 0 bases. The CDR3 is made up of 15 amino acids. CDR1 SEHNR and CDR2 FQNEAQ come from the germline V gene (reference sequence). Written as DNA, the CDR3 is TGTGCCAGCAACTCGAAACAGGGGTTGAACACTGAAGCTTTCTTT. It codes for CASNSKQGLNTEAFF.

This clone appeared a few times. The CDR3 loop is CASSGLPGQNTEAFF. The CDR3 DNA is TGTGCCAGCAGCGGACTTCCGGGACAGAACACTGAAGCTTTCTTT. V gene TRBV13 combines with J gene TRBJ1-1; the D gene is possibly TRBD1 (6 bases). V shed 5 bases and J shed 1 base, with 14 bases lying between them. Germline V CDR1 and CDR2: PRHDT, FYEKMQ (reference sequence). The CDR3 is made up of 15 amino acids.

The chain has TRBV27 and TRBJ2-7; D remains unclear. Trimming left V 1 base short and J 1 base short, with 11 bases between. From germline, CDR1 is MNHEY and CDR2 SMNVEV (reference sequence). The CDR3 extends over 15 amino acids. CDR3 region: CASSLLGVSSYEQYF. In DNA, the CDR3 is TGTGCCAGCAGTTTATTAGGAGTATCGTCCTACGAGCAGTACTTC.